The entry that follows covers one TCR beta chain sequence. This beta chain is a stray sequence in a library constructed for alpha chains; its clone size is not meaningful. Time point here: blood at routine non-recurrence follow-up after resection. This sample was included in a study of spatial heterogeneity in lung cancer. TCRdb redid the calling of the 5' RACE reads with MiXCR, one entry per CDR3 protein. This sample has about 660 distinct CDR3 sequences, with 60% found just once. The CDR3 covers 18 residues. Germline lookup yields CDR1 SEHNR and CDR2 FQNEAQ (reference sequence). V shed 2 bases and J 4 bases; nucleotides not matched to a gene: 6.

The material sequenced was PBMCs, taken at follow-up. The TCR sequence derives from a female donor with early-stage non-small cell lung cancer. The rearrangement joins TRBV7-9 to TRBJ2-1; 15 bases map to TRBD2. Here the CDR3 reads CASSLLGLAGGLYNEQFF. In DNA, the CDR3 is TGTGCCAGCAGCTTACTGGGACTAGCGGGGGGCCTTTACAATGAGCAGTTCTTC.